These 10 T cell receptor beta chains originate from one sample sequenced in a study of shared clonotypes between healthy human individuals. Repertoires were generated with immunoSEQ multiplex PCR, while TCRdb's copy carries only in-frame clones and drops some. This sample carries 1.6 million or so clones, approximately 98.5% of them seen once, and the ten largest clones take about 0.4%. Sequencing was done on a sample of naive CD4+ T cells sorted from blood. Documented subset: CD45RA+ positively selected. These receptor sequences come from a man younger than 45 in good health.

The chain couples TRBV5-1 to TRBJ2-7, with TRBD2 identical over 15 bases. CDR1 is SGHRS and CDR2 is YFSETQ in the germline V gene. V lost 7 bases and J lost 6; bases outside the gene matches: 2. CDR3 size: 13 residues. CDR3 protein: CASGGLAGGEQYF. CDR3 DNA sequence: TGCGCCAGCGGGGGACTAGCGGGAGGCGAGCAGTACTTC.

V is TRBV5-6 and J is TRBJ2-1; no clear D gene. Looked up from germline, CDR1 is SGHDT and CDR2 is YYEEEE. This CDR3 comprises 13 residues. Between the trimmed V and J ends, which lost 4 bases and 5 bases, there was a span of 10 bases. CDR3 in DNA: TGTGCCAGCAGCCAGACTGATCACAATGAGCAGTTCTTC. Amino acid sequence: CASSQTDHNEQFF.

This clone was seen only once. The rearrangement links TRBV9 to TRBJ2-2; no clear D gene. CDR3 length equals 18 residues. V was shortened by 5 bases and J by 1 base, with 21 bases between the two germline ends. CDR1 is SGDLS and CDR2 is YYNGEE in the germline V gene. The CDR3 here is CASRKDLPTRLNTGELFF. As DNA, the CDR3 is TGTGCCAGCAGGAAGGACCTCCCCACCCGCTTGAACACCGGGGAGCTGTTTTTT.

The rearrangement links TRBV2 to TRBJ2-2; the D gene is possibly TRBD2 (6 bases). V shed 6 bases and J shed 8 bases, with 16 bases lying between them. The germline gives CDR1 SNHLY, CDR2 FYNNEI. The CDR3 has 14 residues. The CDR3 reads CASRTARRVGELFF. CDR3 coding DNA: TGTGCCAGCAGGACAGCCCGGAGGGTTGGGGAGCTGTTTTTT.

This chain joins TRBV2 and TRBJ1-4; unclear D gene. The germline CDR1 and CDR2 sequences are SNHLY and FYNNEI. V was pared by 7 bases and J by 8 bases, with 17 bases between. The CDR3 is made up of 14 amino acids. In DNA form, the CDR3 reads TGTGCCAGCACCAGAAGGGCACAGTCGGAAAAACTGTTTTTT. It yields the protein CASTRRAQSEKLFF.

This clone showed up just once. The V and J genes are TRBV5-4 and TRBJ2-7; 12 bases agree with TRBD2. In germline, CDR1 is SGHNT, CDR2 YYREEE (reference sequence). The CDR3 is 16 amino acids. Trimming took 0 bases from V and 6 from J; bases not matched to a gene: 7. CDR3 region: CASSLVASGRGGEQYF. Here the CDR3 DNA reads TGTGCCAGCAGCTTGGTTGCTAGCGGGAGGGGTGGCGAGCAGTACTTC.

This chain connects TRBV5-1 to TRBJ2-1; D may be TRBD1 or TRBD2 (6 bases each). In germline, CDR1 is SGHRS, CDR2 YFSETQ. This CDR3 has 13 residues. The V and J ends lost 4 bases and 7 bases respectively, with 12 bases between them. The DNA of the CDR3 is TGCGCCAGCAGCCCACAGGGAGGTAATGAGCAGTTCTTC. It is translated as CASSPQGGNEQFF. Full variable domain (remainder filled in from reference TRBV5-1 and TRBJ2-1): KAGVTQTPRYLIKTRGQQVTLSCSPISGHRSVSWYQQTPGQGLQFLFEYFSETQRNKGNFPGRFSGRQFSNSRSEMNVSTLELGDSALYLCASSPQGGNEQFFGPGTRLTVL.

The chain has TRBV5-4 and TRBJ2-6, with D possibly being TRBD1 or TRBD2 (5 bases each). The CDR3 covers 16 residues. The V end was cut by 2 bases, the J end by 0 bases, with 9 bases between. Germline CDR1 is SGHNT and CDR2 is YYREEE (reference sequence). As DNA, the CDR3 is TGTGCCAGCAGCTTAACTGGGGGCTCTGGGGCCAACGTCCTGACTTTC. Its protein is CASSLTGGSGANVLTF.

The chain uses TRBV4-3 and TRBJ1-2; 9 bases fit TRBD1. The germline V gene has CDR1 LGHNA and CDR2 YSLEER. V dropped 3 bases and J dropped 5; count of bases not matched to a gene: 13. The CDR3 is made up of 17 amino acids. The CDR3 nucleotides read TGCGCCAGCAGCCAGGGGACAGGGAAACCGAATGGTTATGGCTACACCTTC. This translates into CASSQGTGKPNGYGYTF.

The CDR3 reads CASSVTGTATLRTNVLTF. Here the CDR3 DNA reads TGTGCCAGCAGTGTAACCGGGACGGCAACTCTGCGGACCAACGTCCTGACTTTC. The chain is built from TRBV25-1 and TRBJ2-6, with D perhaps assigned TRBD1 or TRBD2 (5 bases each). CDR1 and CDR2 from the germline V gene are MGHDK and SYGVNS. Trimming shortened V by 4 bases and J by 8 bases, and 24 bases separated the two germline ends. The CDR3 has 18 residues. Variable domain in full (rest from reference TRBV25-1 and TRBJ2-6): EADIYQTPRYLVIGTGKKITLECSQTMGHDKMYWYQQDPGMELHLIHYSYGVNSTEKGDLSSESTVSRIRTEHFPLTLESARPSHTSQYLCASSVTGTATLRTNVLTFGAGSRLTVL.